The entry below gives a single TCR beta chain sequence along with its context. Its specificity is not known. The germline V gene encodes CDR1 MNHEY and CDR2 SVGAGI. V was clipped by 8 bases and J by 2 bases, with 11 bases between them. This CDR3 has 13 residues. From blood CD8+ and CD4+ T cells, TCR beta sequences were generated. Negative isolation yielded the CD8+ and CD4+ T cells, while FACS enriched the TEMRA cells. This specimen comes from a study of CD8 T cells in Susac syndrome. Study-level results: TCR sequencing and HLA analysis covered a relatively small number of individuals.

A quantity of roughly 0.5 to 1 ug RNA underwent reverse transcription using random hexamers. It was immunoSEQ multiplex PCR that amplified TCR beta CDR3 across 54 Vbeta and 13 Jbeta. TCRdb redid the calling of the immunoSEQ multiplex PCR reads with MiXCR, one entry per CDR3 protein. Among 250,000 to 300,000 distinct CDR3 sequences listed, around 85% were seen once. The origin of this receptor is a human donor with multiple sclerosis. Input material: CD8+ T cells from PBMCs. The chain employs TRBV6-5 and TRBJ2-3; perhaps TRBD2 as D (5 bases). CDR3: CASQGLYTDTQYF. The DNA of the CDR3 is TGTGCCAGCCAAGGACTTTACACAGATACGCAGTATTTT.